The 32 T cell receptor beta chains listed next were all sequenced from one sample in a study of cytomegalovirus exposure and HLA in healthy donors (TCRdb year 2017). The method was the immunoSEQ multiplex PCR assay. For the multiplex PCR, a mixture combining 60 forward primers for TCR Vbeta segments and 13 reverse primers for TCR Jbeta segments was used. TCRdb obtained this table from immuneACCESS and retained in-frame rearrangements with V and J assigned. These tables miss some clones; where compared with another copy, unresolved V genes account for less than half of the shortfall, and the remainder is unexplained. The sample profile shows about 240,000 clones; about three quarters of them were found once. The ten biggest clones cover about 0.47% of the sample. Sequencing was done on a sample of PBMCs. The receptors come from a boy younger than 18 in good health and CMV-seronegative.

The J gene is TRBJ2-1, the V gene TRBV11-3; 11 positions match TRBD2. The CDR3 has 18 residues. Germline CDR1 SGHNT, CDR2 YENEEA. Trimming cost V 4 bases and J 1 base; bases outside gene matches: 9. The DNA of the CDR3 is TGTGCCAGCAGCTCCGATTGGGCTAGCGGGGGGTCCTACAATGAGCAGTTCTTC. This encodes CASSSDWASGGSYNEQFF.

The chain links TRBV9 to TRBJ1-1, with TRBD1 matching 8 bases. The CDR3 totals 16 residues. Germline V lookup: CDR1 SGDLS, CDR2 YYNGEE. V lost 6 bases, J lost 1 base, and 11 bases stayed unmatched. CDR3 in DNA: TGTGCCAGCAACTCCGACAGGGGAGAAAAGAACACTGAAGCTTTCTTT. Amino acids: CASNSDRGEKNTEAFF.

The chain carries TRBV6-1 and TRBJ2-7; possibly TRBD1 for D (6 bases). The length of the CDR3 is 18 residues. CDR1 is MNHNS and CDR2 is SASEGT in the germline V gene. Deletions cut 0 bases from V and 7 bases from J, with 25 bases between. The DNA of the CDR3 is TGTGCCAGCAGTGAAGCGAGGGCCCGCGACAGGTGGCCCCTAGAGCAGTACTTC. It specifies CASSEARARDRWPLEQYF.

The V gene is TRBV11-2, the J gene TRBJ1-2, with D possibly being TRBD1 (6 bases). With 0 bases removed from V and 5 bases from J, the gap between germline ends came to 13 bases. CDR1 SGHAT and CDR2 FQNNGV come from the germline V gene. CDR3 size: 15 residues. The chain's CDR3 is CASSLDPGGSYGYTF. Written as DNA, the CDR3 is TGTGCCAGCAGCTTAGATCCGGGGGGCTCTTATGGCTACACCTTC.

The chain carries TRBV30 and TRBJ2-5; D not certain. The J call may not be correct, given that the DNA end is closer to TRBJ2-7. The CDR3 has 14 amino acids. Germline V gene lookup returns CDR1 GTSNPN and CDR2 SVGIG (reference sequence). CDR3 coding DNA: TGTGCCTGGAGTTTTAAAGAGATCTCCTACGAGCAGTACTTC. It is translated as CAWSFKEISYEQYF.

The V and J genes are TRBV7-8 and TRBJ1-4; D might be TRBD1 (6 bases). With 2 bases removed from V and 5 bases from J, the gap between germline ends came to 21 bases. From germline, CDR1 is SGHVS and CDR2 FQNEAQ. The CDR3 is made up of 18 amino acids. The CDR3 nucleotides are TGTGCCAGCAGCTTAATTAGACAGGCGCCACTGGGGAATGAAAAACTGTTTTTT. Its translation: CASSLIRQAPLGNEKLFF.

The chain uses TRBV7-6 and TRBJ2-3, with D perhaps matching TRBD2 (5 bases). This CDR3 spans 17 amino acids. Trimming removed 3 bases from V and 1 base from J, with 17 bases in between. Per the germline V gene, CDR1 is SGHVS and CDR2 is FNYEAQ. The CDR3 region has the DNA TGTGCCAGCAGCTTTATCTTGGACTCCCGAGGCACAGATACGCAGTATTTT. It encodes CASSFILDSRGTDTQYF.

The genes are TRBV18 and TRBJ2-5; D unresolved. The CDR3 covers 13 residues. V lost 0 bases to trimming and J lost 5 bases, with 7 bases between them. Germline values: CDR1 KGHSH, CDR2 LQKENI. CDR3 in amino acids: CASSPPALETQYF. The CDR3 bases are TGTGCCAGCTCACCACCGGCTTTGGAGACCCAGTACTTC.

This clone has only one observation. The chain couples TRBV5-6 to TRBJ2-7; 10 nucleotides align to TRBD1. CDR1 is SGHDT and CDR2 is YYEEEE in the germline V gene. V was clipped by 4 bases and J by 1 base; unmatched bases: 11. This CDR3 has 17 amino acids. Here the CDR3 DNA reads TGTGCCAGCAGCCAAATAAGCTGGGACAGGGGATCCTACGAGCAGTACTTC. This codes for CASSQISWDRGSYEQYF.

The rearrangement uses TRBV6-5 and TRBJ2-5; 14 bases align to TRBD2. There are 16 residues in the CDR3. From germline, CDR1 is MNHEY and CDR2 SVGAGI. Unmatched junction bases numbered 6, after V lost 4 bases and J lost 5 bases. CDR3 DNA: TGTGCCAGCAGTTCCGGACTAGCGGGAGGTTTTGAGACCCAGTACTTC. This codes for CASSSGLAGGFETQYF.

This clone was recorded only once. CDR3 coding DNA: TGTGCCAGCAGCCCCCTCGGGATCAGGGACAGGGAAGAGACCCAGTACTTC. Protein: CASSPLGIRDREETQYF. The chain is built from TRBV14 and TRBJ2-5, with TRBD1 identical over 9 bases. This CDR3 is 17 amino acids long. After removal of 4 bases from V and 3 bases from J, the junction contained 12 bases not matched to a gene. Germline V gene data show CDR1 as SGHDN and CDR2 as FVKESK.

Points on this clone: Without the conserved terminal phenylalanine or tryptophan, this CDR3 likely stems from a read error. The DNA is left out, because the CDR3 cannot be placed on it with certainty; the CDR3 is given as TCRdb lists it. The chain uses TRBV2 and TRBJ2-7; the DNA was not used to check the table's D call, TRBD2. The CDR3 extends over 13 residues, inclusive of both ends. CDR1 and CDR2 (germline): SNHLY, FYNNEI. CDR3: CASSPLRLAGAAN.

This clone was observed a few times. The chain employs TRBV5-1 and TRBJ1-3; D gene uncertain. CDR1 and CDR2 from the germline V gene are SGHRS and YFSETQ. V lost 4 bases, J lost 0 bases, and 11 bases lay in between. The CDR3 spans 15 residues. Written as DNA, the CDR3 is TGCGCCAGCAGCGAGACGGGGAACTCTGGAAACACCATATATTTT. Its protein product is CASSETGNSGNTIYF.

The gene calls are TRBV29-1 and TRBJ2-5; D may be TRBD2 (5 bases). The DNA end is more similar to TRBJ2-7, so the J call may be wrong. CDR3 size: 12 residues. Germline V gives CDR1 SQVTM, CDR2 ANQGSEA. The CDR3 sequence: CSGAGSSYEQYF. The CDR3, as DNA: TGCAGCGGGGCGGGCAGCTCCTACGAGCAGTACTTC.

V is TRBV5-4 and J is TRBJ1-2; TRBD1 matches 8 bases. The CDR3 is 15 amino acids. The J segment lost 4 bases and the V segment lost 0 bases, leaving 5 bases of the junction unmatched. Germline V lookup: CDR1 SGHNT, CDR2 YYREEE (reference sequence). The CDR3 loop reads CASSLGQGASYGYTF. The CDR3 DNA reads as TGTGCCAGCAGCTTGGGGCAGGGGGCGTCCTATGGCTACACCTTC.

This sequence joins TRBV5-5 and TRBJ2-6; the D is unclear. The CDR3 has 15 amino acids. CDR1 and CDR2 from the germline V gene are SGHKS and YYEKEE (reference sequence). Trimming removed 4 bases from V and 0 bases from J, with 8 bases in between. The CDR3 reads CASSAYSSGANVLTF. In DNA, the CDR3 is TGTGCCAGCAGCGCCTACAGCTCTGGGGCCAACGTCCTGACTTTC.

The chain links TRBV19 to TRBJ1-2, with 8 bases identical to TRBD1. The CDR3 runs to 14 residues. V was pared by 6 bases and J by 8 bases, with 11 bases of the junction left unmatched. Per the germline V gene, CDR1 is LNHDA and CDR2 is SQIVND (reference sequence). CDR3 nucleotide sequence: TGTGCCAGTAGGCCTACCCAGGGGGCAGGGGGCTACACCTTC. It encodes CASRPTQGAGGYTF.

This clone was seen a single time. In DNA form, the CDR3 reads TGTGCCAGCAGCCCCGGGACAGGGAGATACGAGCAGTACTTC. It specifies CASSPGTGRYEQYF. The gene calls are TRBV2 and TRBJ2-7, with TRBD1 matching 9 bases. Germline V CDR1 and CDR2: SNHLY, FYNNEI. The CDR3 sequence is 14 residues long. The V and J ends lost 6 bases and 4 bases, in that order; junction bases with no gene match: 7.

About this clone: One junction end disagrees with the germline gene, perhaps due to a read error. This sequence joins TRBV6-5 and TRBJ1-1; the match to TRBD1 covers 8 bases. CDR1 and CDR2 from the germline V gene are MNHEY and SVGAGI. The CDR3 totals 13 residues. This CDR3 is CASSRQGWTEASF. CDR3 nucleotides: TGTGCCAGCAGCCGACAGGGGTGGACTGAAGCTTCCTTT.

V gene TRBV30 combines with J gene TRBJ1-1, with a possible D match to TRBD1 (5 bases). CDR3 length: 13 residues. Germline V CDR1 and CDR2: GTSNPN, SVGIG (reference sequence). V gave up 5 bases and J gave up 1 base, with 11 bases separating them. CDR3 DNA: TGTGCCTGGGGTATAGGGGCGAACACTGAAGCTTTCTTT. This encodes CAWGIGANTEAFF.

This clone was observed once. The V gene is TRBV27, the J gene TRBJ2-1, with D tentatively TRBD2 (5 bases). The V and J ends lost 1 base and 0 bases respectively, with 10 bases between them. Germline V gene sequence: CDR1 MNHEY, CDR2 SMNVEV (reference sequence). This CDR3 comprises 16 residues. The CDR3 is CASSLLALSSYNEQFF. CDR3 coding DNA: TGTGCCAGCAGTTTATTAGCGCTGAGCTCCTACAATGAGCAGTTCTTC.

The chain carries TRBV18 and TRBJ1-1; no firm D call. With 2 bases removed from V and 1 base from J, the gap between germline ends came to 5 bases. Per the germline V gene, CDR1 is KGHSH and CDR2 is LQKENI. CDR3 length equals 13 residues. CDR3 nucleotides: TGTGCCAGCTCACCAGACTGGAACACTGAAGCTTTCTTT. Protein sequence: CASSPDWNTEAFF.

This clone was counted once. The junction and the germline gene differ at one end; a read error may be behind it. The CDR3 spells CASSSYRDNLGGYTF. CDR3 in DNA: TGTGCCAGTAGTTCGTATCGGGATAATCTTGGTGGCTACACCTTC. This chain joins TRBV27 and TRBJ1-2; D unresolved. The CDR3 spans 15 residues. Germline CDR1 MNHEY, CDR2 SMNVEV (reference sequence).

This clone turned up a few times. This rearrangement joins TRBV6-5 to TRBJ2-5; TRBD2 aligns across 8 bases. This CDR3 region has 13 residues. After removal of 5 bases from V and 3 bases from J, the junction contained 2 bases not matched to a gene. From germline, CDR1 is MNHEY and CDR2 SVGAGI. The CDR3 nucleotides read TGTGCCAGCAGTCCGGGACTAGAAGAGACCCAGTACTTC. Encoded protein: CASSPGLEETQYF.

CDR3 bases: TGTGCCAGCAGCTCCGGGACAGGGGCGTTACAGCCCCAGCATTTT. Protein: CASSSGTGALQPQHF. The chain uses TRBV6-5 and TRBJ1-5, with 10 bases matching TRBD1. This CDR3 is built from 15 residues. CDR1 is MNHEY, CDR2 SVGAGI, per germline. After removal of 6 bases from V and 7 bases from J, the junction contained 9 bases not matched to a gene.

In DNA form, the CDR3 reads TGTGCCAGCAGCTACTGGACAGGGTATAGCAATCAGCCCCAGCATTTT. Protein: CASSYWTGYSNQPQHF. This chain connects TRBV5-6 to TRBJ1-5, with TRBD1 matching 8 bases. This CDR3 comprises 16 residues. Germline CDR1 is SGHDT and CDR2 is YYEEEE. V trimming: 3 bases; J trimming: 0 bases; junction bases outside the gene matches: 5.

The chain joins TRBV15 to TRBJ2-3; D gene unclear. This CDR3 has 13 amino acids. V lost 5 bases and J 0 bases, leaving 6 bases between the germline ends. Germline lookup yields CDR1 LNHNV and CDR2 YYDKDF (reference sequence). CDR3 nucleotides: TGTGCCACCAGCCCTGTTAGCACAGATACGCAGTATTTT. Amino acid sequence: CATSPVSTDTQYF.

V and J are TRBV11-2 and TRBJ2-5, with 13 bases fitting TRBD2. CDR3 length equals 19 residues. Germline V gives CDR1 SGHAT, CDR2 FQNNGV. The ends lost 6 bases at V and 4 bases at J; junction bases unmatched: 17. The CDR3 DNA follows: TGTGCCAGCAGTCCTCGAGCGGAACTAGCGGGGGGGTACTCAGAGACCCAGTACTTC. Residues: CASSPRAELAGGYSETQYF.

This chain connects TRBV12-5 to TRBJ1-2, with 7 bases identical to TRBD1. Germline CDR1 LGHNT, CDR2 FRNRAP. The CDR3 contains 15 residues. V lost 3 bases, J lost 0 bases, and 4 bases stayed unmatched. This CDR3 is CASGLEGGSNYGYTF. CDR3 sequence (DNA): TGTGCTAGTGGTTTAGAAGGGGGCTCTAACTATGGCTACACCTTC.

CDR3 region: CASSFLGTSGVNEQFF. CDR3 nucleotides: TGTGCCAGCAGCTTCCTCGGGACTAGCGGGGTAAATGAGCAGTTCTTC. The J gene is TRBJ2-1, the V gene TRBV7-6, with 13 bases fitting TRBD2. This CDR3 comprises 16 residues. The germline V gene has CDR1 SGHVS and CDR2 FNYEAQ. V was clipped by 3 bases and J by 7 bases; unmatched bases: 6.

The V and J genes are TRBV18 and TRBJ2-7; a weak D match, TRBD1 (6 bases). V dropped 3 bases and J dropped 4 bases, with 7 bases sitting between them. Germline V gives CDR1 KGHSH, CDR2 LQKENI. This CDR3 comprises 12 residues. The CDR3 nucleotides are TGTGCCAGCTCACCGAGGGGGTACGAGCAGTACTTC. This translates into CASSPRGYEQYF.

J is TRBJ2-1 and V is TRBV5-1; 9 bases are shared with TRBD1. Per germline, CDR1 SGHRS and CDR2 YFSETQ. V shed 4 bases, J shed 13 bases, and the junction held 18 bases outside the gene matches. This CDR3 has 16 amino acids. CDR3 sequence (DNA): TGCGCCAGCAGCCCCTTCCCGGGACAGGGTGAAGGGAATCAGTTCTTC. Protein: CASSPFPGQGEGNQFF.